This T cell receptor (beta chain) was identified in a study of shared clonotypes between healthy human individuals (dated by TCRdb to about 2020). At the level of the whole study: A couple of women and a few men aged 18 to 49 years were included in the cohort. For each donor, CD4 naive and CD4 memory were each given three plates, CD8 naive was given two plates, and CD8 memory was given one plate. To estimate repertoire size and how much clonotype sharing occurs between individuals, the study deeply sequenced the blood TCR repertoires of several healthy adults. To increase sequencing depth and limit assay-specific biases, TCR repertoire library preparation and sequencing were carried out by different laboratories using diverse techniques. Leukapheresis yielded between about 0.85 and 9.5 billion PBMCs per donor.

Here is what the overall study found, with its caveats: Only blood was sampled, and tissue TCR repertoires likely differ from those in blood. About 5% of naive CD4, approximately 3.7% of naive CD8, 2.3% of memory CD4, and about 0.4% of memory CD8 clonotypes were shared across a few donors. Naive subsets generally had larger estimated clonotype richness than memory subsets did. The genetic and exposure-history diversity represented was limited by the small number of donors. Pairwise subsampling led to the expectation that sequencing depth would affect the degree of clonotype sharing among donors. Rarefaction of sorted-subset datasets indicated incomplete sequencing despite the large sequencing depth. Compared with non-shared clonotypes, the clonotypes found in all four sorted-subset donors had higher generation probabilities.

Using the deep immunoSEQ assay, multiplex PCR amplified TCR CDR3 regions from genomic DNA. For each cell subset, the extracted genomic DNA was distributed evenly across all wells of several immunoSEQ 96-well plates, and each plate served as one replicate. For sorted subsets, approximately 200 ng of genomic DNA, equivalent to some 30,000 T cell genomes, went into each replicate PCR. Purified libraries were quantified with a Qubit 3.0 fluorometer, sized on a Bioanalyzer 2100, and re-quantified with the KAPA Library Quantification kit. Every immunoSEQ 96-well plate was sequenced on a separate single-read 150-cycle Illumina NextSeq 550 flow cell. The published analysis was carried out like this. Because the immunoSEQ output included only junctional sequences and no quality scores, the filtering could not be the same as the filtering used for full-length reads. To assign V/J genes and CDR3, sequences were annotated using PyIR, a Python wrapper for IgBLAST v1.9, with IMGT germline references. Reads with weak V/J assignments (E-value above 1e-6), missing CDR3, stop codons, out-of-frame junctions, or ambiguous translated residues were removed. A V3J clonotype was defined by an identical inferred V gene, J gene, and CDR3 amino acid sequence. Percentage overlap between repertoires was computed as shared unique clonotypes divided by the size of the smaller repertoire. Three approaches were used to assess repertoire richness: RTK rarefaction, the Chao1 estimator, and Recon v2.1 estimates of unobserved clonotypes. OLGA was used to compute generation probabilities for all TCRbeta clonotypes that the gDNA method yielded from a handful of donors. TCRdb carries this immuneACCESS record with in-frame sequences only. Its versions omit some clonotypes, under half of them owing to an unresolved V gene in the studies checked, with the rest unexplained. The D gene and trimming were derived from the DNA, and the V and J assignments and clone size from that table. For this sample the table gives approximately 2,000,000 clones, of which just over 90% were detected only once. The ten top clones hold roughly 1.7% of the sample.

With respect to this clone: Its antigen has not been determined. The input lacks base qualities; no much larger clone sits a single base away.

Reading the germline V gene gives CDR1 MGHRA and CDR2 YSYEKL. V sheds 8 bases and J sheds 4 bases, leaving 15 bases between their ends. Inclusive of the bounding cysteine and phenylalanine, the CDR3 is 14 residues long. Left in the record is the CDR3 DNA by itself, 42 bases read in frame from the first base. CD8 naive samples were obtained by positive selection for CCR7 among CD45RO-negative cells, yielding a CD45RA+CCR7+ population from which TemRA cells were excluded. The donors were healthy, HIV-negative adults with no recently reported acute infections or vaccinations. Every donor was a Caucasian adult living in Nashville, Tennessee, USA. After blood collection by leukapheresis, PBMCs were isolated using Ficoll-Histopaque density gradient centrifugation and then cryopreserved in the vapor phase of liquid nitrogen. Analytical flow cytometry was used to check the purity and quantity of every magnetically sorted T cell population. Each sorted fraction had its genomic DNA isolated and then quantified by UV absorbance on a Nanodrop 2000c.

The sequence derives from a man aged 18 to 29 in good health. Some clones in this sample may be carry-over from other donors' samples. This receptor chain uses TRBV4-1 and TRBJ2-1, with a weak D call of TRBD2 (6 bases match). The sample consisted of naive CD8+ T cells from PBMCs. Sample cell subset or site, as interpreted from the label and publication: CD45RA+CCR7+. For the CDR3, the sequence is CASGASAGYNEQFF. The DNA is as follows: TGCGCCAGCGGCGCCTCCGCGGGGTACAATGAGCAGTTCTTC.